This entry is about one TCR beta chain. As yet, its antigen is unknown. The data derive from a study of T-cell reconstitution after alpha-beta-depleted transplantation in children. Whole-study results and caveats: Alpha-beta T cells about two months after transplant reportedly derived from several hundred expanded graft clones. Counts and diversity of T cells one year after transplant came mostly from newly produced T cells.

Trimming removed 9 bases from V and 1 base from J; junction bases left unmatched: 2. The CDR3 sequence is 13 residues long. CDR1 is SNHLY and CDR2 is FYNNEI in the germline V gene. Preparation of the TCRbeta library involved a method that used unique molecular identifiers. TCRdb fed the PCR reads into MiXCR, producing one record per CDR3 protein. Counted here are tens of thousands of distinct CDR3 sequences, around 40% occurring once; the ten biggest clones make up nearly 98%. The V call is TRBV2, the J call TRBJ2-1, with 8 bases fitting TRBD2. This receptor was taken from a male patient between 10 and 17 years old who had a stem cell transplant for acute lymphoblastic leukemia, so the T cells may come from the graft donor. Sequenced here: PBMCs, mostly from graft donor cells, sampled 360 days after TCRalphabeta/CD19-depleted stem cell transplant. The CDR3 sequence: CASGGGSYNEQFF. The CDR3 nucleotides read TGTGCCAGTGGCGGGGGGTCCTACAATGAGCAGTTCTTC.